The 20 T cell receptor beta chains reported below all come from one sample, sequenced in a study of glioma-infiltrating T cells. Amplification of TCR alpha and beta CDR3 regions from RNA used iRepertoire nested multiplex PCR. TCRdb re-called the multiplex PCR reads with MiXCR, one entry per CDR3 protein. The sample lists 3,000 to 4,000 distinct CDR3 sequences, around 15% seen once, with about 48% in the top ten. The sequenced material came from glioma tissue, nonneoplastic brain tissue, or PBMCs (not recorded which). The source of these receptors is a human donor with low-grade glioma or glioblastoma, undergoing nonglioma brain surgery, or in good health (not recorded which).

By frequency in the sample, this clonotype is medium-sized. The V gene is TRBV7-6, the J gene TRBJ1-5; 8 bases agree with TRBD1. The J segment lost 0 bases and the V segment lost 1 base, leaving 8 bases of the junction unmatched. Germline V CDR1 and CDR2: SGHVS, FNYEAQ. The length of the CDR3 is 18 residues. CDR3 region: CASSLVAGGPYSNQPQHF. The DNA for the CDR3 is TGTGCCAGCAGCTTAGTGGCAGGGGGCCCCTATAGCAATCAGCCCCAGCATTTT.

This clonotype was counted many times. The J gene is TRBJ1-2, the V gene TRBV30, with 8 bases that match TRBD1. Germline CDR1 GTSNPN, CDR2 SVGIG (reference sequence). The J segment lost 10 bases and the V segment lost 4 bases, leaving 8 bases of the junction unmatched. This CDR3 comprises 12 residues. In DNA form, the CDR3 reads TGTGCCTGGACCAGAGACAGGGGAGACTACACCTTC. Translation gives CAWTRDRGDYTF.

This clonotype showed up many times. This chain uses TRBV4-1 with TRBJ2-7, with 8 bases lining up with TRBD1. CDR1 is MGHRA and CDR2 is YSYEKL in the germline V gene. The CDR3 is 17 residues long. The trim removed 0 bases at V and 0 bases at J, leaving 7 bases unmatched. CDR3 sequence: CASSQDPGTGNSYEQYV. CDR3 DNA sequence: TGCGCCAGCAGCCAAGATCCTGGGACAGGTAACTCCTACGAGCAGTACGTC.

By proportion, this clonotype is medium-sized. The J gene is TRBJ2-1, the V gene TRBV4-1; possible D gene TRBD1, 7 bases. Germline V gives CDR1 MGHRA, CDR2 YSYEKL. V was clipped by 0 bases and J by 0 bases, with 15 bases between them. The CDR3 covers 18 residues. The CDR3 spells CASSQDGGGRFSYNEQFF. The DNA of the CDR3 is TGCGCCAGCAGCCAAGATGGAGGGGGCCGTTTCTCCTACAATGAGCAGTTCTTC.

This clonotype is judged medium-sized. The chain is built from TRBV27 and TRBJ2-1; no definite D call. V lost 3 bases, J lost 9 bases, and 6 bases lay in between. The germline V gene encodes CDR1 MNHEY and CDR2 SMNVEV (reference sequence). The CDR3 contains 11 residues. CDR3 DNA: TGTGCCAGCAGTTTTTTGGGTGAGCAGTTCTTC. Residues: CASSFLGEQFF.

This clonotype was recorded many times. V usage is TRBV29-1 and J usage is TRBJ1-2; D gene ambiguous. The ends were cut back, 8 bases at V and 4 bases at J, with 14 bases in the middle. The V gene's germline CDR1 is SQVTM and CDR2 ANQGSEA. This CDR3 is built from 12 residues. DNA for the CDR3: TGCAGCATAGAGGGTGTTAGCTATGGCTACACCTTC. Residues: CSIEGVSYGYTF.

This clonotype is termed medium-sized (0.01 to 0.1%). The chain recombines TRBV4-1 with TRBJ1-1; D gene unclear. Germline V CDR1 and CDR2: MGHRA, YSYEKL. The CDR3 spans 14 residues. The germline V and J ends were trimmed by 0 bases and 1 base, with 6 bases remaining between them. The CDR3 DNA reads TGCGCCAGCAGCCAAGAACCAGCGAACACTGAAGCTTTCTTT. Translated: CASSQEPANTEAFF.

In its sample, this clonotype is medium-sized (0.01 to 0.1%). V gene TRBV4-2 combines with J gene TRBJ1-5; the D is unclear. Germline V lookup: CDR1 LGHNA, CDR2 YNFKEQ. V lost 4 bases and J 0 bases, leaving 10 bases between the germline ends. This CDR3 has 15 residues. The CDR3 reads CASSPDAYSNQPQHF. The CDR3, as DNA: TGTGCCAGCAGCCCTGACGCTTATAGCAATCAGCCCCAGCATTTT.

The CDR3 DNA is TGTGCCTGGAGTCCTTTGGGAGGTCCTGATAAGCCCCAGCATTTT. Protein sequence: CAWSPLGGPDKPQHF. The chain recombines TRBV30 with TRBJ1-5; no reliable D call. The germline V and J ends were trimmed by 2 bases and 8 bases, with 19 bases remaining between them. Germline CDR1 is GTSNPN and CDR2 is SVGIG (reference sequence). CDR3 length: 15 amino acids. Based on the CDR3 plus reference TRBV30 and TRBJ1-5, the full variable domain is SQTIHQWPATLVQPVGSPLSLECTVEGTSNPNLYWYRQAAGRGLQLLFYSVGIGQISSEVPQNLSASRPQDRQFILSSKKLLLSDSGFYLCAWSPLGGPDKPQHFGDGTRLSIL.

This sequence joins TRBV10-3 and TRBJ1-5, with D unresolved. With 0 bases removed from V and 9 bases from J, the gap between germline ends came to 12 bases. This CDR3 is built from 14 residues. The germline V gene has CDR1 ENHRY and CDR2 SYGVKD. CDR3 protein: CAISESIGQWPQHF. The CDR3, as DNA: TGTGCCATCAGTGAGTCGATCGGGCAGTGGCCCCAGCATTTT.

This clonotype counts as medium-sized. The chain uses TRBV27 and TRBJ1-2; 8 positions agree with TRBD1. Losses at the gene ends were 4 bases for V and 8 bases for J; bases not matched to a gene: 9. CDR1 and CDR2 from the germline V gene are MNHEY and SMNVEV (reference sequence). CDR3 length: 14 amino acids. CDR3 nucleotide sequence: TGTGCCAGCAGTTCCAGGGGGCTATTAGGGGGCTACACCTTC. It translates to CASSSRGLLGGYTF.

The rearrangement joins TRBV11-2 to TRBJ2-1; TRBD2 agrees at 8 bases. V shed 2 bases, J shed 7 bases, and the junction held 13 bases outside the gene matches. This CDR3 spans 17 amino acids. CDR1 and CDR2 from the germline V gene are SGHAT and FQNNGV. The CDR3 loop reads CASSLMASGQPWNEQFF. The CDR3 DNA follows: TGTGCCAGCAGCTTAATGGCTAGCGGGCAACCTTGGAATGAGCAGTTCTTC.

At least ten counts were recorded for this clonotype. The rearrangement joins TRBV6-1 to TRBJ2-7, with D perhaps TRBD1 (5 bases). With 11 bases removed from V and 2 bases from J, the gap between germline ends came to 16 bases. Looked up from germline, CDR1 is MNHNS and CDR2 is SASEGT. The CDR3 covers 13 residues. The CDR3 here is CAVQAADAYEQYV. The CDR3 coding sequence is TGTGCCGTACAGGCGGCAGACGCCTACGAGCAGTACGTC.

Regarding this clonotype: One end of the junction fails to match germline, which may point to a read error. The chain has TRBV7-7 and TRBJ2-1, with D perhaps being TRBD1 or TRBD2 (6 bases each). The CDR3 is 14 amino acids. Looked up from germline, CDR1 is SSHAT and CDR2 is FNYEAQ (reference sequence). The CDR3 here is CASSLGGAYNEKFF. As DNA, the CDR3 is TGTGCCAGCAGCTTAGGGGGGGCTTACAATGAGAAGTTCTTC.

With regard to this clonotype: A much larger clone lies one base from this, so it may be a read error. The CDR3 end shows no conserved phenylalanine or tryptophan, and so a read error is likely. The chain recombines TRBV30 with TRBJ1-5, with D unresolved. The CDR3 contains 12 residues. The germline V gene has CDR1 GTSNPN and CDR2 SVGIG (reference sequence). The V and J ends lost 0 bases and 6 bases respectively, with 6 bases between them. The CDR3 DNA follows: TGTGCCTGGAGTGTACTCAGTCAGCCCCAGCATTCT. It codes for CAWSVLSQPQHS.

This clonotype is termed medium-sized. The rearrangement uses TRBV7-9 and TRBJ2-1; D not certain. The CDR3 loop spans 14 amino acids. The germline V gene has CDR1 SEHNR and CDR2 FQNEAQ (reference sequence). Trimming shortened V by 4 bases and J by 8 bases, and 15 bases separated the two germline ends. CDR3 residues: CASSSHPSLDEQFF. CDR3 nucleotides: TGTGCCAGCAGCTCCCACCCCTCGTTAGATGAGCAGTTCTTC.

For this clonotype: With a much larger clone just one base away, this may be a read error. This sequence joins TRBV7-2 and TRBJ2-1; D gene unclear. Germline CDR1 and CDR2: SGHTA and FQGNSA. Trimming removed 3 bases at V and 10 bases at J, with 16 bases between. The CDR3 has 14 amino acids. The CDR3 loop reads CASSLGRQSPEQFF. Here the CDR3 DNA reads TGTGCCAGCAGCTTGGGTCGGCAGAGTCCCGAGCAGTTCTTC. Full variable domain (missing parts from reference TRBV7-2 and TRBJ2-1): GAGVSQSPSNKVTEKGKDVELRCDPISGHTALYWYRQSLGQGLEFLIYFQGNSAPDKSGLPSDRFSAERTGGSVSTLTIQRTQQEDSAVYLCASSLGRQSPEQFFGPGTRLTVL.

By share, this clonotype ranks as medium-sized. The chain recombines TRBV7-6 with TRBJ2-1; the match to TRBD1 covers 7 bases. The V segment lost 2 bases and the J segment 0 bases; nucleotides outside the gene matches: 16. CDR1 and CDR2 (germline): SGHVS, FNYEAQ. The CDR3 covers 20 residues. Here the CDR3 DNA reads TGTGCCAGCAGCTTACACAGGGGCTTTGCTCCCCGGGGCTCCTACAATGAGCAGTTCTTC. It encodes CASSLHRGFAPRGSYNEQFF.

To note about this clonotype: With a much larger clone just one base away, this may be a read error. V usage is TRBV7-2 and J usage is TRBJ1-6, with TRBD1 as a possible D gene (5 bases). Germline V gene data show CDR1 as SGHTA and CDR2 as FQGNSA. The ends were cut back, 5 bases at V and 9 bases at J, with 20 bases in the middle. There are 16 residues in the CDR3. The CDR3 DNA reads TGTGCCAGCAGCCCCAGGGCGGACCCAGTTGGTTCACCCCTCCACTTT. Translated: CASSPRADPVGSPLHF.

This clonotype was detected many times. Here the CDR3 reads CASSLNTGELFF. For the CDR3, the DNA is TGTGCCAGCTCACTGAACACCGGGGAGCTGTTTTTT. V usage is TRBV18 and J usage is TRBJ2-2; D remains unclear. The CDR3 consists of 12 residues. The V gene's germline CDR1 is KGHSH and CDR2 LQKENI. V lost 4 bases and J 1 base, leaving 1 base between the germline ends.